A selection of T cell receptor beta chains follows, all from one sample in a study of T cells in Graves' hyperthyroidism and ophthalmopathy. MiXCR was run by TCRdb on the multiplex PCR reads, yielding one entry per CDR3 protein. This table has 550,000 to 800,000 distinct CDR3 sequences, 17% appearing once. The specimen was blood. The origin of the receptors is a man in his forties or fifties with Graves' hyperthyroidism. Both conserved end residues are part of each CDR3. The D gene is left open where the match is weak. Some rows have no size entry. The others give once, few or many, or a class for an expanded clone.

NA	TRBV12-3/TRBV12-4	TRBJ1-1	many	TGTGCCAGCCGCCGGGGTGCCGAGAACACTGAAGCTTTCTTT	CASRRGAENTEAFF
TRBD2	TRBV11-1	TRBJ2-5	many	TGTGCCAGCAGCTCCCCGCCGGGACTAGCGGGACAAGAGACCCAGTACTTC	CASSSPPGLAGQETQYF
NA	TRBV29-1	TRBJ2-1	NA	TGCAGCGTTGTGGTCGTTCTAACAACTAATGAGCAGTTCTTC	CSVVVVLTTNEQFF
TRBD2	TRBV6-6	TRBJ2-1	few	TGTGCCAGCAGTTACTCTAGTAGCGGGAGAGGAAATGAGCAGTTCTTC	CASSYSSSGRGNEQFF
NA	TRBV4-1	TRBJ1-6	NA	TGCGCCAGCAGCCAAGAGAGTCGCACGGATTACTCACCCCTCCACTTT	CASSQESRTDYSPLHF
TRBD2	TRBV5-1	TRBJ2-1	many	TGCGCCAGCAGTCAACTAGCGGGCCTAAACAATGAGCAGTTCTTC	CASSQLAGLNNEQFF
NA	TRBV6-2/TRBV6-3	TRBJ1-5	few	TGTGCCAGCAGTTACACCCCAACAGGGTCTAGCAATCAGCCCCAGCATTTT	CASSYTPTGSSNQPQHF
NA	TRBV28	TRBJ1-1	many	TGTGCCAGCCTGCCGAACACTGAAGCTTTCTTT	CASLPNTEAFF
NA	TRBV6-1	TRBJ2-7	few	TGTGCCAGCAGTAATCGCGACGGAACCGAGCAGTACTTC	CASSNRDGTEQYF
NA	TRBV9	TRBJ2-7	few	TGTGCCAGCAGCGTAGGTGACAGAGCTTCCGAGCAGTACTTC	CASSVGDRASEQYF
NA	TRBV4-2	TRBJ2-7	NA	TGTGCCAGCAGCCAAGTCCTTCAATCCGGCGGCAAAGACTCCTACGAGCAGTACTTC	CASSQVLQSGGKDSYEQYF
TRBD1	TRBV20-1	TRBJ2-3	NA	TGCAGTGCTAGAGACCCCAGGGGGCGCCTGTCAGATACGCAGTATTTT	CSARDPRGRLSDTQYF
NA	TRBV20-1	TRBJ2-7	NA	TGCAGTGCTAGAGATCGGGGACACCCATACGAGCAGTACTTC	CSARDRGHPYEQYF
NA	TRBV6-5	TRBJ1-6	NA	TGTGCCAGCAGTTACTTTCTGGGGGGGTCAGGTTCACCCCTCCGCTTT	CASSYFLGGSGSPLRF
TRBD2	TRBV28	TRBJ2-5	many	TGTGCCAGCAGTTTATCTGGACTAGCGGGGACCCAAGAGACCCAGTACTTC	CASSLSGLAGTQETQYF
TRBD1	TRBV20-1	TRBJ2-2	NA	TGCAGTGCTAGAGAATTGGGGACAGGGGGCACCGGGGAGCTGTTTTTT	CSARELGTGGTGELFF
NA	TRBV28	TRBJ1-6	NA	TGTGCCAGCAGTAGAGGGACCCAGTCGAATTTGATCCTCCACTTT	CASSRGTQSNLILHF
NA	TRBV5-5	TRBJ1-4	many	TGTGCCAGCAGCACTGGGACTGCTAATGAAAAACTGTTTTTT	CASSTGTANEKLFF
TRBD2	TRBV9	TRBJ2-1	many	TGTGCCAGCAGCCAGAGCGGGAGTTCGTACAATGAGCAGTTCTTC	CASSQSGSSYNEQFF
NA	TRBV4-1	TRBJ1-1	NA	TGCGCCAGCAGCCAATCCACGAACACTGAAGCTTTCTTT	CASSQSTNTEAFF
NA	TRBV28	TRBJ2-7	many	TGTGCCAGCAGCGCTCTTGAGGAGTACGAGCAGTACTTC	CASSALEEYEQYF
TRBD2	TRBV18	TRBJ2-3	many	TGTGCCAGCTCACCGATGGTCGGGAGGGACACAGATACGCAGTATTTT	CASSPMVGRDTDTQYF
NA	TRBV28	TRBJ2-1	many	TGTGCCACCCTAAGCGGCGGAGACAATGAGCAGTTCTTC	CATLSGGDNEQFF
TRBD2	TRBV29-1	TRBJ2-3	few	TGCAGCGTTGAAGTTTTAGCGGGAGGGCCTAAGACGACAGATACGCAGTATTTT	CSVEVLAGGPKTTDTQYF